One sample yielded the 9 T cell receptor beta chains listed below, sequenced in a study of metastatic and nonmetastatic thyroid tumors. TCRdb redid the clone calls on the PCR reads using MiXCR. The sample has about 6,200 clones, roughly 32% seen once. Each patient came to thyroid surgery without any prior treatment (of any kind). The sequenced sample was adjacent normal tissue. These receptor sequences come from a female donor with papillary thyroid cancer or a benign thyroid nodule (not recorded which). Some clones in this sample may be carry-over from other donors' samples.

This chain joins TRBV20-1 and TRBJ2-7; TRBD2 agrees at 10 bases. Trimming at V came to 6 bases and at J to 9 bases, leaving 14 bases not matched to a gene. From germline, CDR1 is DFQATT and CDR2 SNEGSKA (reference sequence). The CDR3 contains 14 residues. The CDR3 coding sequence is TGCAGTGCCACAGCCGGGACTAGCGTGAGAGTGCAGTACTTC. Translation: CSATAGTSVRVQYF.

The V gene is TRBV20-1, the J gene TRBJ2-7; possibly TRBD1 or TRBD2 for D (5 bases each). V shed 5 bases and J shed 7 bases, with 15 bases lying between them. This CDR3 has 12 residues. Germline values: CDR1 DFQATT, CDR2 SNEGSKA (reference sequence). The CDR3 nucleotides are TGCAGTGCTTTCGGTGGATGGGGGGAGCAGTACTTC. Protein: CSAFGGWGEQYF.

This clone was recorded a few times. V usage is TRBV19 and J usage is TRBJ2-5; D may be TRBD1 (5 bases). This CDR3 spans 13 amino acids. V was shortened by 5 bases and J by 4 bases, with 11 bases between the two germline ends. Germline assignment: CDR1 LNHDA and CDR2 SQIVND (reference sequence). DNA of the CDR3: TGTGCCAGTAGTTTTGGGGCCGGAGAGACCCAGTACTTC. Amino acids: CASSFGAGETQYF.

A few counts support this clone. The V call is TRBV2, the J call TRBJ1-2; weak D call: TRBD1 (6 bases). V lost 6 bases to trimming and J lost 1 base, with 9 bases between them. Germline V gene lookup returns CDR1 SNHLY and CDR2 FYNNEI. The length of the CDR3 is 13 residues. The CDR3 sequence: CASSRGGNYGYTF. In nucleotides, the CDR3 is TGTGCCAGCAGCAGAGGGGGTAACTATGGCTACACCTTC.

This chain connects TRBV7-3 to TRBJ2-6, with D perhaps given as TRBD1 or TRBD2 (6 bases each). The CDR3 has 17 residues. Germline V gene sequence: CDR1 SGHTA, CDR2 FQGTGA. Trimming removed 1 base from V and 0 bases from J, with 10 bases in between. The CDR3 sequence is CASSLMGGSSGANVLTF. CDR3 sequence (DNA): TGTGCCAGCAGCTTAATGGGGGGCAGCTCTGGGGCCAACGTCCTGACTTTC.

This clone appeared a few times. The gene calls are TRBV7-2 and TRBJ2-2; 9 nucleotides line up with TRBD2. V gave up 1 base and J gave up 5 bases; unmatched junction bases: 2. Germline V gives CDR1 SGHTA, CDR2 FQGNSA. The CDR3 contains 15 residues. CDR3 nucleotides: TGTGCCAGCAGCTTAGGCGCGGGAGGGACCGGGGAGCTGTTTTTT. This translates into CASSLGAGGTGELFF.

This clone appeared a few times. The rearrangement links TRBV27 to TRBJ2-7; TRBD1 agrees at 9 bases. The germline CDR1 and CDR2 sequences are MNHEY and SMNVEV (reference sequence). V lost 2 bases, J lost 2 bases, and 4 bases stayed unmatched. This CDR3 is built from 15 residues. The CDR3 reads CASSLTGQGAYEQYF. The CDR3 nucleotides read TGTGCCAGCAGTTTAACGGGACAGGGCGCCTACGAGCAGTACTTC.

This clone was recorded once. The chain recombines TRBV24-1 with TRBJ1-1, with D possibly matching TRBD1 (5 bases). V was shortened by 5 bases and J by 3 bases, with 21 bases between the two germline ends. Germline V gene data show CDR1 as KGHDR and CDR2 as SFDVKD. There are 17 residues in the CDR3. CDR3 nucleotide sequence: TGTGCCACCAGTGGACCCGGCCGGGACCCTGGGGACACTGAAGCTTTCTTT. It codes for CATSGPGRDPGDTEAFF.

The DNA of the CDR3 is TGTGCCAGCAGTGAAAAGGGACAGGGGATATTTGAAGCTTTCTTT. It codes for CASSEKGQGIFEAFF. This chain uses TRBV6-1 with TRBJ1-1, with 10 bases lining up with TRBD1. There are 15 residues in the CDR3. J gave up 7 bases and V 2 bases, and 7 bases lay outside the gene matches. The germline V gene has CDR1 MNHNS and CDR2 SASEGT.